The 10 T cell receptor beta chains given below trace back to one sample, sequenced in a study of coeliac disease. The repertoire was sequenced with immunoSEQ multiplex PCR; TCRdb's copy has only in-frame clones and lacks some. The sample contains approximately 5,400 clones, roughly 50% of which appear only once. Sequencing was done on a sample of intraepithelial lymphocytes from the gut. The receptors here all came from a woman younger than 45 with active celiac disease.

This chain connects TRBV6-5 to TRBJ2-7; the D gene is possibly TRBD1 (6 bases). Trimming stripped 6 bases from V and 5 bases from J, with 11 bases between. Germline V gene lookup returns CDR1 MNHEY and CDR2 SVGAGI. This CDR3 contains 12 residues. In DNA, the CDR3 is TGTGCCAGCAGGGCAGGGGACCACGAGCAGTACTTC. Protein product: CASRAGDHEQYF.

This rearrangement joins TRBV5-1 to TRBJ2-3, with D possibly matching TRBD2 (6 bases). Trimming pared 4 bases from V and 2 bases from J, leaving 14 bases between. This CDR3 is 15 amino acids long. The germline V gene encodes CDR1 SGHRS and CDR2 YFSETQ. This chain's CDR3 is CASSGGLSHTDTQYF. For the CDR3, the DNA is TGCGCCAGCAGCGGAGGACTATCCCACACAGATACGCAGTATTTT.

This chain's CDR3 is CATSGESSGGNEQYF. The CDR3 bases are TGTGCCACCAGCGGCGAGTCTAGCGGGGGTAACGAGCAGTACTTC. The rearrangement joins TRBV15 to TRBJ2-7; 10 nucleotides agree with TRBD2. The CDR3 has 15 amino acids. Germline V gene lookup returns CDR1 LNHNV and CDR2 YYDKDF (reference sequence). The V and J ends lost 5 bases and 5 bases, in that order; junction bases with no gene match: 9.

This chain connects TRBV10-3 to TRBJ1-1; maybe TRBD1 (5 bases). The CDR3 length is 12 residues. CDR1 is ENHRY and CDR2 is SYGVKD in the germline V gene. V was clipped by 10 bases and J by 0 bases, with 9 bases between them. The DNA for the CDR3 is TGTGCCACCCGGGGGGTGAACACTGAAGCTTTCTTT. This codes for CATRGVNTEAFF.

The chain couples TRBV9 to TRBJ2-6; 8 nucleotides match TRBD2. V gave up 0 bases and J gave up 0 bases; unmatched junction bases: 5. The CDR3 contains 18 residues. Germline CDR1 is SGDLS and CDR2 is YYNGEE. The CDR3 DNA is TGTGCCAGCAGCGTAGCACGGGAGGGTCACTCTGGGGCCAACGTCCTGACTTTC. Residues: CASSVAREGHSGANVLTF.

The CDR3 sequence is CASSFGRGFYEQYF. CDR3 in DNA: TGTGCCAGCAGCTTCGGCAGGGGTTTTTACGAGCAGTACTTC. The chain uses TRBV11-2 and TRBJ2-7; D is possibly TRBD1 (6 bases). Germline CDR1 SGHAT, CDR2 FQNNGV. The CDR3 length is 14 residues. Between the trimmed V and J ends, which lost 3 bases and 4 bases, there was a span of 13 bases.

The gene calls are TRBV30 and TRBJ2-7, with unresolved D. V gave up 4 bases and J gave up 2 bases, with 12 bases separating them. Per germline, CDR1 GTSNPN and CDR2 SVGIG (reference sequence). The CDR3 spans 13 residues. The CDR3 sequence is CAWNLQNTYEQYF. The CDR3 region has the DNA TGTGCCTGGAATCTACAGAATACCTACGAGCAGTACTTC.

V and J are TRBV5-4 and TRBJ1-2; D unresolved. V lost 0 bases and J lost 2, with 8 bases in between. This CDR3 is 14 amino acids long. Germline V gene lookup returns CDR1 SGHNT and CDR2 YYREEE (reference sequence). The CDR3 here is CASSLVAENYGYTF. CDR3 DNA sequence: TGTGCCAGCAGCTTGGTGGCAGAAAACTATGGCTACACCTTC.

This clone was counted a few times. The genes are TRBV30 and TRBJ2-1; TRBD2 might be the D (6 bases). Germline CDR1 GTSNPN, CDR2 SVGIG (reference sequence). The CDR3 consists of 13 residues. V was pared by 0 bases and J by 9 bases, with 12 bases between. As DNA, the CDR3 is TGTGCCTGGAGTGTCGGGGGAGAAAGTGAGCAGTTCTTC. Its translation is CAWSVGGESEQFF. The whole variable domain, remainder taken from reference TRBV30 and TRBJ2-1, is SQTIHQWPATLVQPVGSPLSLECTVEGTSNPNLYWYRQAAGRGLQLLFYSVGIGQISSEVPQNLSASRPQDRQFILSSKKLLLSDSGFYLCAWSVGGESEQFFGPGTRLTVL.

This chain uses TRBV29-1 with TRBJ1-2; D is ambiguous. Trimming left V 4 bases short and J 2 bases short, with 5 bases between. CDR1 SQVTM and CDR2 ANQGSEA come from the germline V gene. There are 11 residues in the CDR3. The CDR3 here is CSVVLNYGYTF. In nucleotides, the CDR3 is TGCAGCGTTGTTCTAAACTATGGCTACACCTTC. Full variable domain (rest looked up from reference TRBV29-1 and TRBJ1-2): SAVISQKPSRDICQRGTSLTIQCQVDSQVTMMFWYRQQPGQSLTLIATANQGSEATYESGFVIDKFPISRPNLTFSTLTVSNMSPEDSSIYLCSVVLNYGYTFGSGTRLTVV.